This T cell receptor (beta chain) appears in the sequencing data of a study of CD8+ T cells in alopecia areata. The study, taken as a whole, reports: Many expanded lesional clones persisted during tofacitinib (in both scalp and blood). Scalp clonality, along with expanded CD8+ clones among the top 100, was significantly decreased by tofacitinib.

Treatment denoted: oral pan-JAK inhibitor, 5-10 mg twice daily. This CDR3 has 13 residues. Trimming took 3 bases from V and 8 from J, leaving 13 bases between them. Per germline, CDR1 SNHLY and CDR2 FYNNEI. In the case of this clone: Its antigen remains unidentified.

Extraction and reverse transcription of RNA yielded cDNA as the sequencing template. The method was immunoSEQ multiplex PCR; TCRdb's version includes in-frame clones alone and lacks a portion of them. The data show 150,000 to 200,000 clones, around three fifths seen once. The chain employs TRBV2 and TRBJ1-2, with TRBD1 as a possible D gene (5 bases). The starting material was CD4+ T cells sorted from blood, obtained at week 24, from a patient treated with tofacitinib. This TCR was sampled from a human donor with alopecia areata. The CDR3 DNA reads TGTGCCAGCAGTGAGACCGGGGCCTCGGGCTACACCTTC. It is translated as CASSETGASGYTF.